These 25 T cell receptor beta chains share one sample of origin, sequenced in a study of neurological immune-mediated disorders. Using its own MiXCR run on the 5' RACE reads, TCRdb lists one record per CDR3 protein. Among roughly 60,000 distinct CDR3 sequences listed, roughly 2.5% were seen once. Sequenced input: PBMCs. All receptors derive from a man aged 50 to 59 with multiple sclerosis.

This clonotype showed up many times. J is TRBJ2-3 and V is TRBV28; D not certain. V lost 6 bases to trimming and J lost 2 bases, with 6 bases between them. The CDR3 is 12 residues long. Germline-derived CDR1 and CDR2 are MDHEN and SYDVKM. CDR3 DNA: TGTGCCAGCAGGCCCGACACAGATACGCAGTATTTT. The encoded protein is CASRPDTDTQYF.

This clonotype was picked up many times. The V and J genes are TRBV6-5 and TRBJ2-1; the match to TRBD1 covers 9 bases. After removal of 5 bases from V and 7 bases from J, the junction contained 6 bases not matched to a gene. The CDR3 extends over 14 amino acids. From germline, CDR1 is MNHEY and CDR2 SVGAGI. CDR3 bases: TGTGCCAGCAGTCGATCCGGGACAGGGAATGAGCAGTTCTTC. Protein: CASSRSGTGNEQFF.

The table lists this clonotype with many counts. V is TRBV18 and J is TRBJ1-2, with D possibly TRBD1 on 5 matching bases. The CDR3 is made up of 18 amino acids. The germline gives CDR1 KGHSH, CDR2 LQKENI. V was trimmed by 2 bases and J by 1 base, leaving 20 bases between them. The CDR3 here is CASSPGRATTGVNYGYTF. CDR3 nucleotide sequence: TGTGCCAGCTCACCAGGAAGGGCTACAACAGGTGTTAACTATGGCTACACCTTC.

At least ten counts were recorded for this clonotype. The chain is built from TRBV3-1 and TRBJ1-5, with 9 bases that match TRBD1. V lost 1 base to trimming and J lost 4 bases; unmatched junction nucleotides: 5. The germline gives CDR1 LGHDT, CDR2 YNNKEL (reference sequence). This CDR3 is 16 amino acids long. The CDR3: CASSQGTGGRNQPQHF. CDR3 sequence (DNA): TGTGCCAGCAGCCAAGGCACAGGGGGCAGGAATCAGCCCCAGCATTTT. Complete variable domain (other parts from reference TRBV3-1 and TRBJ1-5): DTAVSQTPKYLVTQMGNDKSIKCEQNLGHDTMYWYKQDSKKFLKIMFSYNNKELIINETVPNRFSPKSPDKAHLNLHINSLELGDSAVYFCASSQGTGGRNQPQHFGDGTRLSIL.

This clonotype has a count of ten or more. V usage is TRBV7-6 and J usage is TRBJ2-2; D not certain. This CDR3 is built from 16 residues. Germline CDR1 is SGHVS and CDR2 is FNYEAQ. Trimming cost V 6 bases and J 0 bases, with 14 bases left between them. The DNA for the CDR3 is TGTGCCAGCAGTTTAAACCGAGCCCCGAACACCGGGGAGCTGTTTTTT. Translating it yields CASSLNRAPNTGELFF.

This chain joins TRBV7-2 and TRBJ2-2; TRBD2 matches 11 bases. With V trimmed by 1 base and J by 6 bases, 4 bases remained unmatched. Germline loops: CDR1 SGHTA, CDR2 FQGNSA. This CDR3 is built from 16 residues. The CDR3 protein is CASSLVPSGGSGELFF. Written as DNA, the CDR3 is TGTGCCAGCAGCTTAGTTCCTAGCGGGGGGTCCGGGGAGCTGTTTTTT. The full variable domain, with the rest looked up from reference TRBV7-2 and TRBJ2-2, is GAGVSQSPSNKVTEKGKDVELRCDPISGHTALYWYRQSLGQGLEFLIYFQGNSAPDKSGLPSDRFSAERTGGSVSTLTIQRTQQEDSAVYLCASSLVPSGGSGELFFGEGSRLTVL.

This clonotype was counted many times. The genes are TRBV7-2 and TRBJ2-7, with 9 bases aligning to TRBD2. The CDR3 is made up of 15 amino acids. Per the germline V gene, CDR1 is SGHTA and CDR2 is FQGNSA. V was pared by 4 bases and J by 4 bases, with 8 bases of the junction left unmatched. CDR3 in amino acids: CASSYGGGGAYEQYF. For the CDR3, the DNA is TGTGCCAGCAGCTACGGGGGCGGGGGGGCATACGAGCAGTACTTC.

This sequence joins TRBV3-1 and TRBJ2-5; D possibly matches TRBD1 or TRBD2 (5 bases each). This CDR3 comprises 14 residues. Trimming cost V 6 bases and J 1 base, with 12 bases left between them. Germline loops: CDR1 LGHDT, CDR2 YNNKEL (reference sequence). The CDR3 DNA reads as TGTGCCAGCAGACACTCGGGGCCCCAAGAGACCCAGTACTTC. Amino acids: CASRHSGPQETQYF.

This clonotype came up many times. The chain uses TRBV5-1 and TRBJ1-1; no clear D. The germline V gene encodes CDR1 SGHRS and CDR2 YFSETQ. The CDR3 contains 15 residues. Trimming removed 0 bases from V and 0 bases from J, with 9 bases in between. The CDR3 nucleotides are TGCGCCAGCAGCTTGGACTTCAGAATGAACACTGAAGCTTTCTTT. The encoded protein is CASSLDFRMNTEAFF.

In this sample, this clonotype turned up many times. The V and J genes are TRBV5-1 and TRBJ1-1; D may be TRBD1 (6 bases). V was shortened by 4 bases and J by 0 bases, with 7 bases between the two germline ends. The CDR3 contains 13 residues. The germline V gene has CDR1 SGHRS and CDR2 YFSETQ. For the CDR3, the DNA is TGCGCCAGCAGCACAGGGCTGAACACTGAAGCTTTCTTT. This codes for CASSTGLNTEAFF.

At least ten counts were recorded for this clonotype. The V and J genes are TRBV7-8 and TRBJ2-3; D gene ambiguous. The ends were cut back, 2 bases at V and 3 bases at J, with 6 bases in the middle. This CDR3 contains 13 residues. The germline V gene encodes CDR1 SGHVS and CDR2 FQNEAQ. CDR3 bases: TGTGCCAGCAGCTTAATGAGAACAGATACGCAGTATTTT. Protein product: CASSLMRTDTQYF.

In this sample, this clonotype turned up many times. V is TRBV6-2 or TRBV6-3 and J is TRBJ1-2; tentative D call: TRBD1 (6 bases). Germline V gene data show CDR1 as MNHEY and CDR2 as SVGEGT. The CDR3 is 14 residues long. Between the trimmed V and J ends, which lost 5 bases and 4 bases, there was a span of 14 bases. CDR3 nucleotide sequence: TGTGCCAGCAGTCAACAGGGAGATAGCTATGGCTACACCTTC. Translation: CASSQQGDSYGYTF.

This clonotype was observed many times. V gene TRBV20-1 combines with J gene TRBJ2-2, with 10 bases fitting TRBD2. CDR3 size: 16 residues. The germline V gene has CDR1 DFQATT and CDR2 SNEGSKA (reference sequence). The V segment lost 2 bases and the J segment 4 bases; nucleotides outside the gene matches: 7. The CDR3 coding sequence is TGCAGTGCTAGAACGGCTAGCGGGGGAGGCACCGGGGAGCTGTTTTTT. Its translation: CSARTASGGGTGELFF.

This clonotype was counted at least ten times. V gene TRBV20-1 combines with J gene TRBJ2-1, with 14 bases identical to TRBD2. Germline V CDR1 and CDR2: DFQATT, SNEGSKA (reference sequence). This CDR3 contains 16 residues. With 6 bases clipped from V and 1 base from J, the junction kept 5 bases outside the gene matches. For the CDR3, the DNA is TGCAGTGCCCGGACTAGCGGGGGGATTTCCTACAATGAGCAGTTCTTC. Protein: CSARTSGGISYNEQFF.

This clonotype came up many times. The rearrangement uses TRBV19 and TRBJ1-6; D unclear. This CDR3 spans 13 amino acids. Trimming pared 7 bases from V and 7 bases from J, leaving 11 bases between. Germline CDR1 is LNHDA and CDR2 is SQIVND (reference sequence). The CDR3 sequence is CASMRRENSPLHF. CDR3 bases: TGTGCCAGTATGCGCAGAGAGAATTCACCCCTCCACTTT.

This clonotype was counted at least ten times. The chain is built from TRBV5-1 and TRBJ1-5, with 12 bases matching TRBD1. V shed 4 bases, J shed 6 bases, and the junction held 5 bases outside the gene matches. CDR3 length: 15 amino acids. Germline V gives CDR1 SGHRS, CDR2 YFSETQ. The CDR3 spells CASSQGQGAGQPQHF. CDR3 sequence (DNA): TGCGCCAGCAGCCAGGGACAGGGGGCGGGTCAGCCCCAGCATTTT.

This clonotype was recorded many times. The chain uses TRBV20-1 and TRBJ2-4; 7 positions match TRBD1. The germline CDR1 and CDR2 sequences are DFQATT and SNEGSKA (reference sequence). Unmatched junction bases numbered 9, after V lost 5 bases and J lost 8 bases. The CDR3 consists of 13 residues. CDR3 DNA: TGCAGTGCTTTTCAGGGGGATAGAGACATTCAGTACTTC. It yields the protein CSAFQGDRDIQYF.

In this sample, this clonotype turned up many times. The CDR3 spells CASSVDPPSGANTEAFF. CDR3 sequence (DNA): TGTGCCAGCAGCGTAGATCCACCCTCGGGGGCCAACACTGAAGCTTTCTTT. The chain employs TRBV9 and TRBJ1-1; D might be TRBD1 (6 bases). The CDR3 is 17 amino acids. Looked up from germline, CDR1 is SGDLS and CDR2 is YYNGEE. Trimming removed 0 bases from V and 2 bases from J, with 17 bases in between.

The sample holds many counts of this clonotype. The chain is built from TRBV4-1 and TRBJ2-5; D may be TRBD2 (5 bases). The CDR3 consists of 13 residues. Trimming took off 6 bases at V and 5 bases at J, with 13 bases between the two ends. The germline V gene encodes CDR1 MGHRA and CDR2 YSYEKL. In DNA form, the CDR3 reads TGCGCCAGCAGTCAAACTAGGCCCGAGACCCAGTACTTC. This codes for CASSQTRPETQYF.

V gene TRBV2 combines with J gene TRBJ2-7; tentatively, D is TRBD2 (7 bases). The CDR3 covers 14 residues. Germline-derived CDR1 and CDR2 are SNHLY and FYNNEI. Trimming shortened V by 4 bases and J by 6 bases, and 16 bases separated the two germline ends. The CDR3, as DNA: TGTGCCAGCAGTGCGGGGGGCACCGCGGGCGAGCAGTACTTC. It codes for CASSAGGTAGEQYF.

This clonotype was counted many times. The gene calls are TRBV5-1 and TRBJ2-3; D gene uncertain. The V end lost 4 bases, the J end lost 0 bases, and 9 bases lay between the germline ends. Germline lookup yields CDR1 SGHRS and CDR2 YFSETQ. The CDR3 loop spans 14 amino acids. CDR3: CASSTDPSTDTQYF. DNA for the CDR3: TGCGCCAGCAGCACGGACCCCAGCACAGATACGCAGTATTTT.

This clonotype was seen a handful of times. This CDR3 reads CASSLRGASTDTQYF. CDR3 DNA: TGTGCCAGCAGCTTACGGGGGGCCTCCACAGATACGCAGTATTTT. The chain has TRBV11-2 and TRBJ2-3; the D gene is possibly TRBD2 (7 bases). There are 15 residues in the CDR3. Germline lookup yields CDR1 SGHAT and CDR2 FQNNGV. V was shortened by 2 bases and J by 2 bases, with 11 bases between the two germline ends.

This clonotype was found many times. This sequence joins TRBV5-1 and TRBJ1-4; D uncertain. The CDR3 is 14 residues long. Germline CDR1 reads SGHRS; CDR2 reads YFSETQ. V shed 6 bases and J shed 4 bases, with 13 bases lying between them. CDR3 loop: CASTSGPGNEKLFF. CDR3 DNA: TGCGCCAGCACCAGCGGACCCGGTAATGAAAAACTGTTTTTT.

This clonotype was picked up many times. This sequence joins TRBV7-3 and TRBJ1-1; TRBD1 matches 7 bases. With 5 bases clipped from V and 8 bases from J, the junction kept 11 bases outside the gene matches. The CDR3 is 14 residues long. CDR1 and CDR2 (germline): SGHTA, FQGTGA. CDR3 DNA sequence: TGTGCCAGCAGCCCCCAGGCCGACAGGGCCGAAGCTTTCTTT. It translates to CASSPQADRAEAFF.

This clonotype was seen at least ten times. The chain links TRBV20-1 to TRBJ1-6, with D possibly being TRBD1 (6 bases). Looked up from germline, CDR1 is DFQATT and CDR2 is SNEGSKA (reference sequence). This CDR3 has 14 amino acids. V was cut by 4 bases and J by 7 bases, with 14 bases left in between. CDR3 protein: CSAKQTGNNSPLHF. The CDR3 nucleotides are TGCAGTGCTAAACAGACAGGAAACAATTCACCCCTCCACTTT.